These T cell receptor beta chains were read from a single sample in a study of long-term antiretroviral therapy in people with HIV. The repertoire was sequenced with immunoSEQ multiplex PCR; TCRdb's copy has only in-frame clones and lacks some. The sample yields tens of thousands of clones, almost 85% seen once. The source was unsorted PBMCs, collected 0.5 years after starting antiretroviral therapy. The receptors stem from a man aged 18 to 29 with HIV. Each CDR3 is given with its conserved first and last residue. A D gene is named only where the DNA matches it firmly. The size field is filled for only some rows; it gives once, few, many or a size class.

J: TRBJ2-7
size: NA
D: NA
V: TRBV10-3
DNA: TGTGCCATCAGTGAGCCTGGGCAGACCCTCGACTACGAGCAGTACTTC
CDR3: CAISEPGQTLDYEQYF

J: TRBJ1-5
size: few
D: NA
V: TRBV28
DNA: TGTGCCAGCAGTTTACGTTCGACCCCCCGAGGTCAGCCCCAGCATTTT
CDR3: CASSLRSTPRGQPQHF

J: TRBJ1-4
size: few
D: TRBD1
V: TRBV5-1
DNA: TGCGCCAGCAGCTTACAGGGGGCCACAACTAATGAAAAACTGTTTTTT
CDR3: CASSLQGATTNEKLFF

J: TRBJ1-6
size: NA
D: NA
V: TRBV14
DNA: TGTGCCAGCAGCCAAGTCATCTATAATTCACCCCTCCACTTT
CDR3: CASSQVIYNSPLHF

J: TRBJ1-2
size: once
D: TRBD1
V: TRBV19
DNA: TGTGCCAGTACCACTGCGAGCACAGGGGGACTCTATGGCTACACCTTC
CDR3: CASTTASTGGLYGYTF

J: TRBJ2-3
size: NA
D: TRBD2
V: TRBV15
DNA: TGTGCCACCACTGGCGGGGGGACCACAGATACGCAGTATTTT
CDR3: CATTGGGTTDTQYF

J: TRBJ2-1
size: NA
D: NA
V: TRBV19
DNA: TGTGCCAGTAGTATGAGGGGCAGGGGATACAATGAGCAGTTCTTC
CDR3: CASSMRGRGYNEQFF

J: TRBJ1-5
size: NA
D: NA
V: TRBV6-5
DNA: TGTGCCAGCAGTTACAAGGGTAGTCGACAGCCCCAGCATTTT
CDR3: CASSYKGSRQPQHF

J: TRBJ1-2
size: NA
D: TRBD1
V: TRBV27
DNA: TGTGCCAGCAGTCCTGGTCAGGGGGGCTATGGCTACACCTTC
CDR3: CASSPGQGGYGYTF

J: TRBJ2-7
size: NA
D: NA
V: TRBV6-5
DNA: TGTGCCAGCAGTTATATTCCGGGAGTGTACGAGCAGTACTTC
CDR3: CASSYIPGVYEQYF

J: TRBJ1-2
size: few
D: TRBD1
V: TRBV27
DNA: TGTGCCAGCAGTTCCCTGACAGGGGGCTATGGCTACACCTTC
CDR3: CASSSLTGGYGYTF

J: TRBJ2-2
size: NA
D: NA
V: TRBV2
DNA: TGTGCCAGCAGTGGTCGACAGGACTGGAACACCGGGGAGCTGTTTTTT
CDR3: CASSGRQDWNTGELFF

J: TRBJ2-3
size: few
D: NA
V: TRBV7-3
DNA: TGTGCCAGCAGCTTGGGAGGGGGAAACACAGATACGCAGTATTTT
CDR3: CASSLGGGNTDTQYF

J: TRBJ1-6
size: few
D: NA
V: TRBV15
DNA: TGTGCCACCAGCAGAGTACCCGGGGATCATTCACCCCTCCACTTT
CDR3: CATSRVPGDHSPLHF

J: TRBJ1-2
size: NA
D: NA
V: TRBV4-1
DNA: TGCGCCAGCAGGGATCATCGAGGGGGGCCGGGTAACTATGGCTACACCTTC
CDR3: CASRDHRGGPGNYGYTF

J: TRBJ1-3
size: NA
D: NA
V: TRBV18
DNA: TGTGCCAGCTCACCACCAGCCAGGTCGAACTCTGGAAACACCATATATTTT
CDR3: CASSPPARSNSGNTIYF

J: TRBJ2-3
size: NA
D: TRBD2
V: TRBV7-2
DNA: TGTGCCAGCAGCTTCCGAGGAGCGGGGGGGCAGGCAGATACGCAGTATTTT
CDR3: CASSFRGAGGQADTQYF

J: TRBJ2-7
size: NA
D: TRBD1
V: TRBV9
DNA: TGTGCCAGCAGCGATGGGACAGGGGGCCACGAGCAGTACTTC
CDR3: CASSDGTGGHEQYF

J: TRBJ1-1
size: once
D: NA
V: TRBV15
DNA: TGTGCCACCAGCAGATTCGGCCAAAACACTGAAGCTTTCTTT
CDR3: CATSRFGQNTEAFF

J: TRBJ1-5
size: NA
D: NA
V: TRBV28
DNA: TGTGCCAGCAGTTTATGGGGACACGCTTTATATAGCAATCAGCCCCAGCATTTT
CDR3: CASSLWGHALYSNQPQHF

J: TRBJ2-2
size: NA
D: TRBD2
V: TRBV13
DNA: TGTGCCAGCAGCTTTCCTTGGACTAGCGGGGGCACCGGGGAGCTGTTTTTT
CDR3: CASSFPWTSGGTGELFF

J: TRBJ2-1
size: NA
D: TRBD2
V: TRBV5-1
DNA: TGCGCCAGCAGCTCCTACCCGGGACTAAATACTGAGCAGTTCTTC
CDR3: CASSSYPGLNTEQFF

J: TRBJ2-7
size: NA
D: NA
V: TRBV18
DNA: TGTGCCAGCTCACCACAGGATAGTCACTACGAGCAGTACTTC
CDR3: CASSPQDSHYEQYF

J: TRBJ1-6
size: NA
D: TRBD1
V: TRBV7-3
DNA: TGTGCCAGCAGCGTGGACGGGAGGGGGCTCTCACCCCTCCACTTT
CDR3: CASSVDGRGLSPLHF

J: TRBJ1-2
size: NA
D: NA
V: TRBV4-3
DNA: TGCGCCAGCAGCCCTCGCGCAGGTGATTTCTATGGCTACACCTTC
CDR3: CASSPRAGDFYGYTF

J: TRBJ1-6
size: few
D: NA
V: TRBV7-3
DNA: TGTGCCAGCAGCCATGGGAGGGGTGGGGGTTCACCCCTCCACTTT
CDR3: CASSHGRGGGSPLHF

J: TRBJ1-1
size: NA
D: NA
V: TRBV13
DNA: TGTGCCAGCAGCGCCGGACTTTTGAACACTGAAGCTTTCTTT
CDR3: CASSAGLLNTEAFF

J: TRBJ1-6
size: NA
D: NA
V: TRBV18
DNA: TGTGCCAGCTCACCACCGGGTGGGGAGACATCACCCCTCCACTTT
CDR3: CASSPPGGETSPLHF

J: TRBJ1-5
size: medium-sized
D: NA
V: TRBV5-5
DNA: TGTGCCAGCAGCTTGTTGCCACGGGGGGATCAGCCCCAGCATTTT
CDR3: CASSLLPRGDQPQHF

J: TRBJ2-5
size: NA
D: NA
V: TRBV2
DNA: TGTGCCAGCTTGAGGGGGGGAGAGACCCAGTACTTC
CDR3: CASLRGGETQYF

J: TRBJ1-1
size: NA
D: NA
V: TRBV28
DNA: TGTGCCAGCAGCCTACACGAAACGAACACTGAAGCTTTCTTT
CDR3: CASSLHETNTEAFF

J: TRBJ1-1
size: NA
D: NA
V: TRBV7-8
DNA: TGTGCCAGCAACCTCAGGGAAAACACTGAAGCTTTCTTT
CDR3: CASNLRENTEAFF

J: TRBJ2-1
size: once
D: NA
V: TRBV11-2
DNA: TGTGCCAGCAGCCTAGAGGGCGGGGCGGCGATTCCCTACAATGAGCAGTTCTTC
CDR3: CASSLEGGAAIPYNEQFF

J: TRBJ2-7
size: NA
D: NA
V: TRBV27
DNA: TGTGCCAGCAGTTTATTACAGGGTCCTTCCTACGAGCAGTACTTC
CDR3: CASSLLQGPSYEQYF

J: TRBJ1-5
size: few
D: NA
V: TRBV21-1
DNA: TGTGCCAGCAGTGGGGGCCACCTCAATCAGCCCCAGCATTTT
CDR3: CASSGGHLNQPQHF

J: TRBJ1-2
size: NA
D: TRBD1
V: TRBV11-2
DNA: TGTGCCAGCAGCGGCCGGGACAGGGCTTATGGCTACACCTTC
CDR3: CASSGRDRAYGYTF

J: TRBJ2-6
size: NA
D: NA
V: TRBV4-1
DNA: TGCGCCAGCAGCCAACCCGGGGCAGGCTTCTCTGGGGCCAACGTCCTGACTTTC
CDR3: CASSQPGAGFSGANVLTF

J: TRBJ2-7
size: NA
D: NA
V: TRBV28
DNA: TGTGCCAGCAGTAAGGGGACCTTCGAGCAGTACTTC
CDR3: CASSKGTFEQYF

J: TRBJ2-1
size: NA
D: NA
V: TRBV11-1
DNA: TGTGCCAGCAGCTCAGGGACGTTAGTCTCCTACAATGAGCAGTTCTTC
CDR3: CASSSGTLVSYNEQFF

J: TRBJ1-1
size: NA
D: TRBD1
V: TRBV18
DNA: TGTGCCAGCTCGCCGACAGGGACTGAAGCTTTCTTT
CDR3: CASSPTGTEAFF

J: TRBJ1-5
size: NA
D: NA
V: TRBV5-6
DNA: TGTGCCAGCAGCTCCCGGGACGGCTATCAGCCCCAGCATTTT
CDR3: CASSSRDGYQPQHF

J: TRBJ2-7
size: NA
D: NA
V: TRBV11-2
DNA: TGTGCCAGCAGCGGTACAGTGGTATCCTACGAGCAGTACTTC
CDR3: CASSGTVVSYEQYF

J: TRBJ1-1
size: NA
D: NA
V: TRBV9
DNA: TGTGCCAGCAGCGTAAAAGGGAACACTGAAGCTTTCTTT
CDR3: CASSVKGNTEAFF

J: TRBJ2-1
size: NA
D: TRBD2
V: TRBV7-9
DNA: TGTGCCAGCAAATCTAGCGGAAGTAAATACAATGAGCAGTTCTTC
CDR3: CASKSSGSKYNEQFF

J: TRBJ1-1
size: few
D: NA
V: TRBV7-9
DNA: TGTGCCAGCAGCTTCGGTCTTACTGGCACTGAAGCTTTCTTT
CDR3: CASSFGLTGTEAFF

J: TRBJ2-5
size: once
D: NA
V: TRBV11-3
DNA: TGTGCCAGCAGCTTAAACTCGGAGACCCAGTACTTC
CDR3: CASSLNSETQYF

J: TRBJ2-3
size: NA
D: NA
V: TRBV7-3
DNA: TGTGCCAGCAGCTCAATTGGGGAAGATACGCAGTATTTT
CDR3: CASSSIGEDTQYF

J: TRBJ1-1
size: NA
D: TRBD1
V: TRBV10-3
DNA: TGTGCCATAGGGACAGGGGGGAACACTGAAGCTTTCTTT
CDR3: CAIGTGGNTEAFF

J: TRBJ1-1
size: NA
D: TRBD1
V: TRBV11-2
DNA: TGTGCCAGCAGCCTAAGGGCAGGGGGCAACACTGAAGCTTTCTTT
CDR3: CASSLRAGGNTEAFF

J: TRBJ2-3
size: once
D: TRBD2
V: TRBV9
DNA: TGTGCCAGCAGCGAGCGGGGGGGGGCAGATACGCAGTATTTT
CDR3: CASSERGGADTQYF

J: TRBJ1-2
size: NA
D: NA
V: TRBV11-2
DNA: TGTGCCAGCAGCCATGGGGTCTATGGCTACACCTTC
CDR3: CASSHGVYGYTF

J: TRBJ2-3
size: NA
D: TRBD1
V: TRBV28
DNA: TGTGCCAGCAGTCGAAACAGGGGTTTAGATACGCAGTATTTT
CDR3: CASSRNRGLDTQYF

J: TRBJ2-7
size: NA
D: TRBD1
V: TRBV14
DNA: TGTGCCAGCAGCCCGGGACAGGCGGCGTACGAGCAGTACTTC
CDR3: CASSPGQAAYEQYF

J: TRBJ1-5
size: NA
D: TRBD1
V: TRBV18
DNA: TGTGCCAGCTCACCACGGGTGGGGGACAGAAATCAGCCCCAGCATTTT
CDR3: CASSPRVGDRNQPQHF

J: TRBJ2-7
size: NA
D: TRBD2
V: TRBV6-5
DNA: TGTGCCAGCAGTTCGCTAGCGGGAGCATACGAGCAGTACTTC
CDR3: CASSSLAGAYEQYF